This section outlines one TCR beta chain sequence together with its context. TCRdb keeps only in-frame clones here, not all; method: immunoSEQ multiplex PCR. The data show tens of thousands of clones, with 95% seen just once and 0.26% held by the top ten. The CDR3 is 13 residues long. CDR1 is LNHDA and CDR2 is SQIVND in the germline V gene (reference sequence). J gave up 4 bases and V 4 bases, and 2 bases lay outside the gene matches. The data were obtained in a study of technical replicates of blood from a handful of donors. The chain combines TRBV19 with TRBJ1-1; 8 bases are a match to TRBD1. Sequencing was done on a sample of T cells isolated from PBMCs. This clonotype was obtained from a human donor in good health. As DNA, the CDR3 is TGTGCCAGTAGTAGAACAGGGGGCACTGAAGCTTTCTTT. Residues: CASSRTGGTEAFF.